This T cell receptor beta chain was identified in a study of multiple sclerosis patients with progressive multifocal leukoencephalopathy. Regarding the study as a whole: In most PML patients, TRB repertoires appeared less diverse by entropy. At PML onset, no shared TRBV or TRBJ gene usage was seen.

After removal of 1 base from V and 4 bases from J, the junction contained 9 bases not matched to a gene. In germline, CDR1 is LGHNA, CDR2 YNFKEQ. CDR3 size: 17 residues. Time point indicated: time of PML onset. At PML onset, T3 blood samples were taken. Regarding this clone: The antigen remains undetermined.

Synthetic inline TR CDR3 controls covering all V-J pairings were spiked into each PCR. Using immunoSEQ multiplex PCR, the repertoire was profiled, and TCRdb retains in-frame clones only, with some absent. The sample lists about 33,000 clones, roughly 90% occurring once. The clonotype was recovered from a human donor with progressive multifocal leukoencephalopathy. This sequence joins TRBV4-2 and TRBJ2-1, with 8 nucleotides matching TRBD2. The sample here was PBMCs, taken from a patient treated with natalizumab. CDR3: CASSQVFQRESYNEQFF. CDR3 sequence (DNA): TGTGCCAGCAGCCAAGTTTTCCAGCGGGAGTCGTACAATGAGCAGTTCTTC.